The clone carrying this T cell receptor (beta chain) occurred a few times. Its specificity is unknown. The data stem from a study of T-cell reconstitution after alpha-beta-depleted transplantation in children. Study-wide points: Most T-cell counts and diversity one year after the transplant came from T cells that were newly produced. The origin of high day-60 TCRbeta diversity in some patients lay in surviving recipient T cells and thymic progenitors. Reportedly, only several hundred clones from non-depleted graft cells drove alpha-beta T-cell counts at about two months.

Trimming stripped 2 bases from V and 5 bases from J, with 6 bases between. The germline CDR1 and CDR2 sequences are SGHVS and FQNEAQ. The CDR3 sequence is 13 residues long. Unique molecular identifiers were used in preparing the TCRbeta library. TCRdb processed the PCR reads anew with MiXCR; each CDR3 protein has one entry. The sample includes 750,000 to 950,000 distinct CDR3 sequences, about 16% of them seen just once. This clonotype was sampled from a male patient between 10 and 17 years old who had a stem cell transplant for acute lymphoblastic leukemia, so the T cells may come from the graft donor. The chain carries TRBV7-8 and TRBJ1-4; D gene uncertain. The sample in question was PBMCs, mostly from graft donor cells, obtained 360 days after TCRalphabeta/CD19-depleted stem cell transplant. The chain's CDR3 is CASSLFGNEKLFF. CDR3 sequence (DNA): TGTGCCAGCAGCTTATTCGGAAATGAAAAACTGTTTTTT.